This T cell receptor beta chain was sequenced in a study of OX40 agonist ivuxolimab in advanced cancers. Looking at the study overall: Ivuxolimab was an agonistic, fully human IgG2 monoclonal antibody directed against OX40 (CD134), a costimulatory receptor. The paper covers the monotherapy dose-escalation part of the phase I ivuxolimab trial, which included N of about 56 patients. Peripheral TCRbeta sequencing was intended to test whether TCR sequence diversity was altered and clonal T-cell expansion was caused by ivuxolimab. Partial responses occurred in three dose-escalation patients: two with cutaneous melanoma and one with hepatocellular carcinoma. Patients were allowed to have had prior anti-PD-1, anti-PD-L1 or anti-CTLA-4 therapy, and approximately 37% of the dose-escalation patients had been treated with checkpoint inhibitors. Intravenous ivuxolimab was administered to patients every 2 weeks at six dose levels: 0.01, 0.1, 0.3, 1.5, 3 and 10 mg/kg. Among the roughly 54 dose-escalation patients, 19 had hepatocellular carcinoma, approximately 15 melanoma, 9 renal cell carcinoma and 9 head and neck cancer. In the dose-escalation cohort, around four fifths of patients were male, and the mean age was roughly 60 years, with a range of 23 to 79. What the research found in general, with its limitations: The antigen specificity of the clonally expanded peripheral T cells was not determined. Partial responders in the 0.1-3.0 mg/kg groups had among the lowest normalized peripheral clonal expansion, especially among CD8+ T cells. After ivuxolimab, more expanded clones were found on average in CD8+ T cells than in CD4+ T cells. Low levels of normalized T-cell clonal expansion were also seen in some patients who did not respond. At doses from 0.1 to 3.0 mg/kg, clonal expansion was seen in both CD4+ and CD8+ blood T cells between baseline and week 6.

The trial excluded patients who had a history of autoimmune disease or were on systemic immunosuppression. Peripheral blood for TCR sequencing was collected from all dose cohorts at baseline, on cycle 4 day 1, and on cycle 7 day 1. The samples were taken from a phase I, first-in-human, multicenter, open-label dose-escalation trial of ivuxolimab. The trial enrolled adults with locally advanced or metastatic head and neck squamous cell, hepatocellular, melanoma or renal cell carcinoma. Before TCR sequencing, CD4+ T cells and CD8+ T cells from peripheral blood were sorted into separate populations. Genomic DNA was isolated from the sorted cells so that the TCRbeta CDR3 region could be sequenced. The immunoSEQ Assay was used for sequencing of TCRbeta CDR3 regions. In TCRdb, the immuneACCESS table is reduced to in-frame sequences with V and J assigned. These tables do not hold every clone; where another copy was compared, an unresolved V gene accounts for under half, and the others remain unexplained. The sample contains about 26,000 clones, roughly 70% of them found a single time. Clones ranked in the top ten supply approximately 13% of the sample.

Details on this clone: Its antigen has not been determined. Per-nucleotide qualities are absent, and no much larger clonotype sits a single base away.

CDR1 and CDR2 (SGHKS, YYEKEE) derive from the germline V gene (reference sequence). The CDR3 measures 16 amino acids from cysteine to phenylalanine. Only the CDR3 DNA is retained, 48 bases long and in frame from the first base. The junction shows trimming of 4 bases on V and 4 bases on J, and the gene matches do not reach 11 bases of it. The sample consisted of CD4+ or CD8+ T cells sorted from blood, taken in a trial of the OX40 agonist ivuxolimab. This sequence uses TRBV5-5 and TRBJ1-3; TRBD1 fits 7 bases in the junction. The origin of this receptor is an adult with an advanced solid tumor such as melanoma, head and neck, liver or kidney cancer. In nucleotide form, the sequence is TGTGCCAGCAGCAGAAGAGAGGGGGCGGCGGGAAACACCATATATTTT. It translates to CASSRREGAAGNTIYF. The variable domain in full, with residues beyond the CDR3 obtained from the reference TRBV5-5 and TRBJ1-3 genes, is DAGVTQSPTHLIKTRGQQVTLRCSPISGHKSVSWYQQVLGQGPQFIFQYYEKEERGRGNFPDRFSARQFPNYSSELNVNALLLGDSALYLCASSRREGAAGNTIYFGEGSWLTVV.